The rows below give T cell receptor beta chains drawn from one sample of a study of a mutant IDH1 vaccine in newly diagnosed glioma. Their target antigens are unknown. The data were produced by immunoSEQ multiplex PCR, yet TCRdb's version contains in-frame clones alone and is incomplete. The table shows 120,000 or so clones, with around three quarters occurring only once. The source material was PBMCs, sampled from a glioma patient whose treatment included an IDH1 peptide vaccine. These receptor sequences come from a man aged 35 to 55 with glioma. The CDR3 runs from the conserved cysteine through the conserved F or W. The D gene is left open where the match is weak. Size tells how often a clone was seen (once, few, many) or the class of an expanded clone, and some rows leave it out.

v_call: TRBV7-3; j_call: TRBJ2-5; clone_size: .; d_call: TRBD2; cdr3_nt: TGTGCCAGCAGCCCCTCACTAGCGGGGGGGCCTAGGGTAGAGACCCAGTACTTC; cdr3_aa: CASSPSLAGGPRVETQYF
v_call: TRBV6-6; j_call: TRBJ2-7; clone_size: .; d_call: .; cdr3_nt: TGTGCCAGTCGACGAGTCGAGGTCTACGAGCAGTACTTC; cdr3_aa: CASRRVEVYEQYF
v_call: TRBV19; j_call: TRBJ2-7; clone_size: .; d_call: TRBD2; cdr3_nt: TGTGCCAGTAGTAGCGGGGGGATTTACGAGCAGTACTTC; cdr3_aa: CASSSGGIYEQYF
v_call: TRBV30; j_call: TRBJ2-3; clone_size: .; d_call: .; cdr3_nt: TGTGCCTGGAGTGTACTGAGGAACTTGCCTAGCACAGATACGCAGTATTTT; cdr3_aa: CAWSVLRNLPSTDTQYF
v_call: TRBV4-3; j_call: TRBJ2-7; clone_size: once; d_call: .; cdr3_nt: TGCGCCAGCAGCCAAGAGGGGGGTATCCACGAGCAGTACTTC; cdr3_aa: CASSQEGGIHEQYF
v_call: TRBV5-1; j_call: TRBJ2-7; clone_size: .; d_call: .; cdr3_nt: TGCGCCAGCAGCTTGGCCAAGACACTGACCTACGAGCAGTACTTC; cdr3_aa: CASSLAKTLTYEQYF
v_call: TRBV14; j_call: TRBJ2-1; clone_size: .; d_call: .; cdr3_nt: TGTGCCAGCAGCCAATCAGGGTACGAGCAGTTCTTC; cdr3_aa: CASSQSGYEQFF
v_call: TRBV10-1; j_call: TRBJ1-2; clone_size: .; d_call: .; cdr3_nt: TGCGCCAGCAGTCCCGATCCTAACTATGGCTACACCTTC; cdr3_aa: CASSPDPNYGYTF
v_call: TRBV4-2; j_call: TRBJ1-4; clone_size: .; d_call: TRBD1; cdr3_nt: TGTGCCAGCAGCCAAGGCGAAACAGGGGGGGCTGAAAAACTGTTTTTT; cdr3_aa: CASSQGETGGAEKLFF
v_call: TRBV4-2; j_call: TRBJ2-3; clone_size: .; d_call: TRBD2; cdr3_nt: TGTGCCAGCAGCCTTGCCGGGACTAGCGGAACTAGCACAGATACGCAGTATTTT; cdr3_aa: CASSLAGTSGTSTDTQYF
v_call: TRBV6-5; j_call: TRBJ1-4; clone_size: .; d_call: .; cdr3_nt: TGTGCCAGCAGCTATTCAACTAATGAAAAACTGTTTTTT; cdr3_aa: CASSYSTNEKLFF
v_call: TRBV11-2; j_call: TRBJ2-5; clone_size: .; d_call: TRBD2; cdr3_nt: TGTGCCAGCAGCTTAGACGAAGCGGGAGGGCGGGAGACCCAGTACTTC; cdr3_aa: CASSLDEAGGRETQYF
v_call: TRBV19; j_call: TRBJ1-5; clone_size: .; d_call: TRBD1; cdr3_nt: TGTGCCAGTAGTATAGAGGGGACAGGCAATCAGCCCCAGCATTTT; cdr3_aa: CASSIEGTGNQPQHF
v_call: TRBV7-9; j_call: TRBJ2-7; clone_size: .; d_call: TRBD1; cdr3_nt: TGTGCCAGCAGCTTAGGTACCGGGACAGGTTCCTACGAGCAGTACTTC; cdr3_aa: CASSLGTGTGSYEQYF
v_call: TRBV6-5; j_call: TRBJ2-7; clone_size: .; d_call: TRBD1; cdr3_nt: TGTGCCAGCTCCGGGACAGCCTCCTACGAGCAGTACTTC; cdr3_aa: CASSGTASYEQYF
v_call: TRBV5-6; j_call: TRBJ2-3; clone_size: few; d_call: .; cdr3_nt: TGTGCCAGCAGCTCAGGGCCTCGGGGGGATACGCAGTATTTT; cdr3_aa: CASSSGPRGDTQYF
v_call: TRBV6-6; j_call: TRBJ2-1; clone_size: .; d_call: .; cdr3_nt: TGTGCCAGCAGTAACGAGCAAGGTTACAATGAGCAGTTCTTC; cdr3_aa: CASSNEQGYNEQFF
v_call: TRBV30; j_call: TRBJ2-7; clone_size: .; d_call: TRBD1; cdr3_nt: TGTACATTACAGGGGGTGGACGAGCAGTACTTC; cdr3_aa: CTLQGVDEQYF
v_call: TRBV7-9; j_call: TRBJ2-1; clone_size: .; d_call: TRBD2; cdr3_nt: TGTGCCAGCAGCTTGGGCAGCGGGAGGACCGGTGAGCAGTTCTTC; cdr3_aa: CASSLGSGRTGEQFF
v_call: TRBV30; j_call: TRBJ1-6; clone_size: .; d_call: TRBD1; cdr3_nt: TGTGCCACACAAGAGGGGGCACGTAATTCACCCCTCCACTTT; cdr3_aa: CATQEGARNSPLHF
v_call: TRBV29-1; j_call: TRBJ2-1; clone_size: .; d_call: TRBD2; cdr3_nt: TGCAGCGTTGCTAGCGGGGGCCCTTACAATGAGCAGTTCTTC; cdr3_aa: CSVASGGPYNEQFF
v_call: TRBV7-6; j_call: TRBJ2-3; clone_size: once; d_call: TRBD2; cdr3_nt: TGTGCCAGCAGCTTGATCGGGGGGGTGTCAGGTTGGTCGGATACGCAGTATTTT; cdr3_aa: CASSLIGGVSGWSDTQYF
v_call: TRBV2; j_call: TRBJ1-5; clone_size: once; d_call: .; cdr3_nt: TGTGCCAGCAGTCAGGAGCACGGTGGCAATCAGCCCCAGCATTTT; cdr3_aa: CASSQEHGGNQPQHF
v_call: TRBV7-9; j_call: TRBJ1-4; clone_size: few; d_call: .; cdr3_nt: TGTGCCAGCAGCTTATGGAGGGGGGAAAAACTGTTTTTT; cdr3_aa: CASSLWRGEKLFF
v_call: TRBV30; j_call: TRBJ2-3; clone_size: .; d_call: .; cdr3_nt: TGTGCCTGGAGAAAAGGGCGGGGTAGCACAGATACGCAGTATTTT; cdr3_aa: CAWRKGRGSTDTQYF
v_call: TRBV19; j_call: TRBJ2-7; clone_size: .; d_call: .; cdr3_nt: TGTGCCAGTAGTAGGTCCCTAGGGGAGCAGTACTTC; cdr3_aa: CASSRSLGEQYF
v_call: TRBV7-9; j_call: TRBJ2-5; clone_size: once; d_call: TRBD2; cdr3_nt: TGTGCCAGCAGCTTAGGATCCGGGACTAGGGAGACCCAGTACTTC; cdr3_aa: CASSLGSGTRETQYF
v_call: TRBV18; j_call: TRBJ2-5; clone_size: .; d_call: .; cdr3_nt: TGTGCCAGCTCACCTATTACAGGGGAGGAAGAGACCCAGTACTTC; cdr3_aa: CASSPITGEEETQYF
v_call: TRBV29-1; j_call: TRBJ2-1; clone_size: .; d_call: .; cdr3_nt: TGCAGCGCTGTTAACTACAGGGCCTCGGGCTCGGAGCAGTTCTTC; cdr3_aa: CSAVNYRASGSEQFF
v_call: TRBV7-2; j_call: TRBJ2-1; clone_size: many; d_call: .; cdr3_nt: TGTGCCAGCAGTGCCGGACCCCCAACGGGAAGAATCGAGAGTGAGCAGTTCTTC; cdr3_aa: CASSAGPPTGRIESEQFF
v_call: TRBV10-3; j_call: TRBJ1-1; clone_size: .; d_call: .; cdr3_nt: TGTGCCATCAGTGTCAGCGGTAACACTGAAGCTTTCTTT; cdr3_aa: CAISVSGNTEAFF
v_call: TRBV30; j_call: TRBJ1-2; clone_size: .; d_call: .; cdr3_nt: TGTGCCTGGAGTGTACATTTGGCAGACCTCTATGGCTACACCTTC; cdr3_aa: CAWSVHLADLYGYTF
v_call: TRBV6-5; j_call: TRBJ2-4; clone_size: .; d_call: .; cdr3_nt: TGTGCCAGCAGCCGTACGGGCTTTTTAAAGCACATTCAGTACTTC; cdr3_aa: CASSRTGFLKHIQYF
v_call: TRBV7-3; j_call: TRBJ2-7; clone_size: .; d_call: .; cdr3_nt: TGTGCCAGCAGCTCATCCTCAGGGGCCTACGAGCAGTACTTC; cdr3_aa: CASSSSSGAYEQYF
v_call: TRBV7-2; j_call: TRBJ1-2; clone_size: once; d_call: .; cdr3_nt: TGTGCCAGCAGCTCGGGACCTGTGGCCCTCTATGGCTACACCTTC; cdr3_aa: CASSSGPVALYGYTF
v_call: TRBV19; j_call: TRBJ2-1; clone_size: .; d_call: .; cdr3_nt: TGTGCCAGTAGTATAGCGGGGACGGGGGAAACTGAGCAGTTCTTC; cdr3_aa: CASSIAGTGETEQFF
v_call: TRBV18; j_call: TRBJ2-6; clone_size: .; d_call: .; cdr3_nt: TGTGCCAGCTCACCACTGGGACGGGGCTCTGGGGCCAACGTCCTGACTTTC; cdr3_aa: CASSPLGRGSGANVLTF
v_call: TRBV21-1; j_call: TRBJ2-3; clone_size: .; d_call: .; cdr3_nt: TGTGCCAGCAGCAAAGACGACAGGGCCACAGATACGCAGTATTTT; cdr3_aa: CASSKDDRATDTQYF
v_call: TRBV7-9; j_call: TRBJ2-1; clone_size: .; d_call: TRBD2; cdr3_nt: TGTGCCAGCAGCTTAGCACTTGGACTAGCGGGGGACAATGAGCAGTTCTTC; cdr3_aa: CASSLALGLAGDNEQFF
v_call: TRBV10-3; j_call: TRBJ2-7; clone_size: .; d_call: .; cdr3_nt: TGTGCCGTCCGACAGGGGAGGGACTCCTACGAGCAGTACTTC; cdr3_aa: CAVRQGRDSYEQYF
v_call: TRBV30; j_call: TRBJ1-3; clone_size: .; d_call: .; cdr3_nt: TGTGCCTGGAGTGTAGGGATGTTCTCTGGAAACACCATATATTTT; cdr3_aa: CAWSVGMFSGNTIYF